A selection of T cell receptor beta chains follows, all from one sample in a study of technical replicates of blood from four donors. Assay used: immunoSEQ multiplex PCR; TCRdb lists only in-frame clones, some missing. This table has about 13,000 clones, around 79% appearing once. The specimen sequenced was PBMCs. All receptors come from a human donor in good health. CDR3s include the opening cysteine and the closing phenylalanine or tryptophan. Fields, in order: clone size, D gene, J gene, V gene, CDR3 protein, CDR3 DNA. D genes are given only for firm matches. A row's size may be missing; if present it is once, few, many or a size class.

>.|.|TRBJ1-2|TRBV18
CASSPRSGDYGYTF
TGTGCCAGCTCACCACGGTCAGGGGACTATGGCTACACCTTC
>.|TRBD1|TRBJ1-4|TRBV6-1
CASSDPGQPNEKLFF
TGTGCCAGCAGTGATCCGGGACAGCCTAATGAAAAACTGTTTTTT
>few|TRBD1|TRBJ2-7|TRBV7-9
CASSSTDRGEDEQYF
TGTGCCAGCAGCTCGACGGACAGGGGAGAGGACGAGCAGTACTTC
>.|TRBD1|TRBJ2-7|TRBV7-8
CASSARQGTYEQYF
TGTGCCAGCAGCGCCCGACAGGGAACCTACGAGCAGTACTTC
>.|.|TRBJ2-1|TRBV19
CASSIDYQTYNEQFF
TGTGCCAGTAGTATAGATTACCAGACCTACAATGAGCAGTTCTTC
>.|.|TRBJ2-1|TRBV28
CASSFSPNLYNEQFF
TGTGCCAGCAGTTTCTCCCCTAACCTATACAATGAGCAGTTCTTC
>.|.|TRBJ1-1|TRBV5-1
CASSLQAMNTEAFF
TGCGCCAGCAGCTTACAGGCCATGAACACTGAAGCTTTCTTT
>.|TRBD2|TRBJ2-2|TRBV5-1
CASSLGLAGGEYTGELFF
TGCGCCAGCAGCCTGGGACTAGCGGGAGGGGAGTACACCGGGGAGCTGTTTTTT
>.|.|TRBJ2-1|TRBV6-5
CASSPYRLNEQFF
TGTGCCAGCAGTCCCTACCGCCTCAATGAGCAGTTCTTC
>few|.|TRBJ1-1|TRBV7-9
CASSFTTGTEAFF
TGTGCCAGCAGCTTCACAACGGGTACTGAAGCTTTCTTT
>.|.|TRBJ2-1|TRBV5-1
CASSGSGYNEQFF
TGCGCCAGCAGCGGTAGCGGTTACAATGAGCAGTTCTTC
>few|.|TRBJ2-2|TRBV2
CASSKLRSGELFF
TGTGCCAGCAGTAAGCTTCGGAGCGGGGAGCTGTTTTTT
>.|TRBD1|TRBJ2-7|TRBV5-1
CASSSDRAQSGEQYF
TGCGCCAGCAGCTCCGACAGGGCACAATCGGGCGAGCAGTACTTC
>few|TRBD1|TRBJ1-1|TRBV9
CASSVVSGGTEAFF
TGTGCCAGCAGCGTAGTGTCAGGGGGCACTGAAGCTTTCTTT
>.|.|TRBJ2-6|TRBV5-6
CASSLWGAGANVLTF
TGTGCCAGCAGCTTGTGGGGCGCTGGGGCCAACGTCCTGACTTTC
>.|.|TRBJ1-4|TRBV19
CASSIGSPGTNEKLFF
TGTGCCAGTAGTATAGGGAGCCCCGGGACAAATGAAAAACTGTTTTTT
>.|TRBD2|TRBJ2-3|TRBV7-2
CASSPPLGTSGSPPYF
TGTGCCAGCAGCCCCCCGTTAGGGACTAGCGGGAGTCCTCCGTATTTT
>.|TRBD2|TRBJ2-3|TRBV19
CASSLGLAGGTDTQYF
TGTGCCAGTAGCCTCGGACTAGCGGGAGGCACAGATACGCAGTATTTT
>.|TRBD1|TRBJ2-7|TRBV6-1
CAIKQGSSYEQYF
TGTGCCATAAAACAGGGGTCATCCTACGAGCAGTACTTC
>.|TRBD1|TRBJ2-7|TRBV5-1
CASSLYRGVSYEQYF
TGCGCCAGCAGCTTGTACAGGGGGGTATCCTACGAGCAGTACTTC
>.|.|TRBJ2-7|TRBV2
CASSPPQSYEQYF
TGTGCCAGCAGTCCCCCCCAGTCCTACGAGCAGTACTTC
>few|.|TRBJ1-5|TRBV2
CASREESGGNQPQHF
TGTGCCAGCAGGGAGGAGTCGGGAGGCAATCAGCCCCAGCATTTT
>.|TRBD1|TRBJ1-1|TRBV10-3
CAISATGVTEAFF
TGTGCCATCAGTGCGACAGGGGTAACTGAAGCTTTCTTT
>.|TRBD1|TRBJ1-2|TRBV28
CASTATGGYNYGYTF
TGTGCCAGCACCGCGACAGGGGGATATAACTATGGCTACACCTTC
>few|TRBD2|TRBJ2-7|TRBV7-9
CASSLAGGHEQYF
TGTGCCAGCAGCCTAGCGGGAGGGCACGAGCAGTACTTC
>.|TRBD1|TRBJ2-5|TRBV7-6
CASSLVSAGGWGQETQYF
TGTGCCAGCAGCTTAGTTTCGGCAGGGGGCTGGGGGCAAGAGACCCAGTACTTC
>.|.|TRBJ1-3|TRBV18
CASSPPNRISGNTIYF
TGTGCCAGCTCACCACCGAACAGGATCTCTGGAAACACCATATATTTT
>.|.|TRBJ2-5|TRBV19
CASSLPTGGRPQYF
TGTGCCAGTAGTTTGCCCACAGGAGGGAGGCCCCAGTACTTC
>.|.|TRBJ2-1|TRBV11-1
CASSPNRGGSYNEQFF
TGTGCCAGCAGCCCCAACAGGGGGGGCTCCTACAATGAGCAGTTCTTC
>.|TRBD2|TRBJ2-1|TRBV11-2
CASSLYPLAGRYNEQFF
TGTGCCAGCAGCTTATACCCCCTAGCGGGAAGATACAATGAGCAGTTCTTC
>.|TRBD2|TRBJ2-5|TRBV10-2
CASRRLADPLETQYF
TGCGCCAGCAGAAGACTAGCGGACCCTCTGGAGACCCAGTACTTC
>.|.|TRBJ2-2|TRBV14
CASSRARNTGELFF
TGTGCCAGCAGCCGTGCCAGGAACACCGGGGAGCTGTTTTTT
>.|TRBD2|TRBJ2-1|TRBV30
CAWSEASGSYYNEQFF
TGTGCCTGGAGTGAGGCTAGCGGGTCCTACTACAATGAGCAGTTCTTC
>.|.|TRBJ1-1|TRBV5-1
CASSLQGGGTEAFF
TGCGCCAGCAGCCTACAGGGCGGGGGCACTGAAGCTTTCTTT
>.|.|TRBJ2-7|TRBV30
CAWSPDTGINEQYF
TGTGCCTGGAGCCCCGACACAGGGATTAACGAGCAGTACTTC
>.|.|TRBJ1-4|TRBV29-1
CSVSGQLPATNEKLFF
TGCAGCGTGAGTGGACAGTTACCCGCAACTAATGAAAAACTGTTTTTT
>.|TRBD1|TRBJ1-2|TRBV19
CASSMATGGNYGYTF
TGTGCCAGTAGTATGGCGACAGGGGGGAACTATGGCTACACCTTC
>.|TRBD2|TRBJ2-1|TRBV15
CAIGTSATSSYNEQFF
TGTGCCATAGGGACTAGCGCCACGAGCTCCTACAATGAGCAGTTCTTC
>.|TRBD1|TRBJ1-1|TRBV5-4
CASSSDGTGFSEAFF
TGTGCCAGCAGCTCAGACGGGACAGGGTTCTCTGAAGCTTTCTTT
>.|.|TRBJ2-2|TRBV18
CASSPLSEAVNTGELFF
TGTGCCAGCTCACCGCTTTCAGAGGCTGTGAACACCGGGGAGCTGTTTTTT
>.|.|TRBJ1-5|TRBV28
CASSSQYSNQPQHF
TGTGCCAGCAGTTCCCAGTATAGCAATCAGCCCCAGCATTTT
>once|.|TRBJ2-1|TRBV9
CASSVDWSSYNEQFF
TGTGCCAGCAGCGTAGACTGGAGCTCCTACAATGAGCAGTTCTTC
>few|.|TRBJ1-1|TRBV12-5
CASGQVSRGTEAFF
TGTGCTAGTGGCCAAGTAAGTCGGGGGACTGAAGCTTTCTTT
>.|.|TRBJ2-1|TRBV21-1
CASSKASGLTYNEQFF
TGTGCCAGCAGCAAAGCGTCTGGACTTACATACAATGAGCAGTTCTTC
>once|.|TRBJ1-4|TRBV7-9
CASSSRRETSNEKLFF
TGTGCCAGCAGCAGTAGGAGGGAGACTAGTAATGAAAAACTGTTTTTT
>.|.|TRBJ1-5|TRBV10-1
CASSANLRQPQHF
TGCGCCAGCAGTGCCAATTTGAGGCAGCCCCAGCATTTT
>.|.|TRBJ1-4|TRBV25-1
CASSKGGDGGEKLFF
TGTGCCAGCAGTAAAGGGGGAGATGGAGGAGAAAAACTGTTTTTT
>.|TRBD2|TRBJ2-3|TRBV29-1
CSVHGLAGDTSTDTQYF
TGCAGCGTTCATGGACTAGCGGGAGACACTAGCACAGATACGCAGTATTTT
>.|TRBD2|TRBJ2-1|TRBV18
CASSPPAGAAYNEQFF
TGTGCCAGCTCCCCCCCAGCGGGAGCTGCGTACAATGAGCAGTTCTTC
>.|TRBD2|TRBJ2-3|TRBV27
CASSFRRLIAGGDFTDTQYF
TGTGCCAGCAGTTTCCGCCGTTTGATAGCGGGAGGAGATTTCACAGATACGCAGTATTTT
>.|TRBD1|TRBJ1-2|TRBV27
CASSTYRGRNGYTF
TGTGCCAGCAGTACATACAGGGGGCGAAATGGCTACACCTTC
>.|.|TRBJ1-1|TRBV4-2
CASSQGAQPGSITEAFF
TGTGCCAGCAGCCAAGGGGCCCAGCCAGGGTCTATCACTGAAGCTTTCTTT
>.|.|TRBJ2-1|TRBV12-5
CASGLVNTYNEQFF
TGTGCTAGTGGTTTGGTAAACACCTACAATGAGCAGTTCTTC
>.|TRBD2|TRBJ2-1|TRBV11-3
CASSSEGLAGVYNEQFF
TGTGCCAGCAGCTCCGAAGGACTAGCGGGAGTCTACAATGAGCAGTTCTTC
>few|.|TRBJ2-2|TRBV28
CASSHGGGELFF
TGTGCCAGCAGCCACGGGGGCGGGGAGCTGTTTTTT